The 10 T cell receptor beta chains reported below all come from one sample, sequenced in a study of cytomegalovirus exposure and HLA in healthy donors. Primers for the PCR totalled 60 Vbeta and 13 Jbeta. Profiling relied on immunoSEQ multiplex PCR, and the TCRdb table lists in-frame clones only, not all of them. In the table there are around 150,000 clones, approximately 80% of which are singletons. Sequences were obtained from PBMCs. The source is a woman younger than 45 in good health and CMV-seropositive.

This rearrangement joins TRBV5-1 to TRBJ2-5; TRBD1 is a possible D gene (5 bases). The ends were cut back, 3 bases at V and 4 bases at J, with 19 bases in the middle. Germline V gives CDR1 SGHRS, CDR2 YFSETQ. The CDR3 runs to 16 residues. CDR3 in amino acids: CASSSKQVSGAETQYF. The CDR3 DNA sequence: TGCGCCAGCAGCTCGAAACAGGTATCGGGCGCAGAGACCCAGTACTTC.

J is TRBJ2-1 and V is TRBV7-2, with 7 bases that match TRBD2. J was trimmed by 6 bases and V by 1 base; bases with no gene match: 6. Germline values: CDR1 SGHTA, CDR2 FQGNSA. This CDR3 region has 15 residues. This CDR3 is CASSLGAGRVNEQFF. Here the CDR3 DNA reads TGTGCCAGCAGCTTAGGAGCGGGGAGGGTCAATGAGCAGTTCTTC.

This clone was picked up a small number of times. V gene TRBV28 combines with J gene TRBJ2-1; D remains unclear. The CDR3 runs 13 residues. Trimming took 1 base from V and 2 from J, leaving 3 bases between them. CDR1 is MDHEN, CDR2 SYDVKM, per germline. The DNA for the CDR3 is TGTGCCAGCAGTTTATTAACCTACAATGAGCAGTTCTTC. Translated: CASSLLTYNEQFF.

The J gene is TRBJ1-2, the V gene TRBV11-2; 7 bases fit TRBD1. CDR3 size: 16 residues. The trim removed 1 base at V and 3 bases at J, leaving 8 bases unmatched. The germline V gene has CDR1 SGHAT and CDR2 FQNNGV. CDR3 in amino acids: CASSLGFIGTDYGYTF. The DNA for the CDR3 is TGTGCCAGCAGCTTAGGTTTTATTGGGACAGACTATGGCTACACCTTC. The full variable domain, rest sourced from reference TRBV11-2 and TRBJ1-2, is EAGVAQSPRYKIIEKRQSVAFWCNPISGHATLYWYQQILGQGPKLLIQFQNNGVVDDSQLPKDRFSAERLKGVDSTLKIQPAKLEDSAVYLCASSLGFIGTDYGYTFGSGTRLTVV.

The chain couples TRBV27 to TRBJ1-4, with TRBD1 identical over 7 bases. Looked up from germline, CDR1 is MNHEY and CDR2 is SMNVEV (reference sequence). The CDR3 covers 17 residues. V dropped 5 bases and J dropped 8; count of bases not matched to a gene: 17. The CDR3 DNA follows: TGTGCCAGCAGTCCCCACACCCGACAGGGAATATGGGAAAAACTGTTTTTT. It is translated as CASSPHTRQGIWEKLFF.

This chain links TRBV19 with TRBJ2-7; a possible D gene is TRBD1 (5 bases). Germline V gives CDR1 LNHDA, CDR2 SQIVND (reference sequence). The CDR3 is 17 amino acids. Trimming pared 1 base from V and 3 bases from J, leaving 19 bases between. The CDR3 is CASSIAFPDRVLYEQYF. The CDR3 coding sequence is TGTGCCAGTAGTATAGCCTTTCCTGACAGAGTCCTCTACGAGCAGTACTTC.

This rearrangement joins TRBV6-9 to TRBJ1-5, with TRBD1 matching 10 bases. V was clipped by 6 bases and J by 5 bases; unmatched bases: 1. The germline CDR1 and CDR2 sequences are MNHGY and SVAAGI. The CDR3 consists of 13 residues. In nucleotides, the CDR3 is TGTGCCAGCAGGGGGACAGGGGATCAGCCCCAGCATTTT. This codes for CASRGTGDQPQHF.

The J gene is TRBJ1-1, the V gene TRBV28; TRBD1 aligns across 8 bases. This CDR3 is built from 15 residues. V shed 4 bases and J 9 bases; nucleotides not matched to a gene: 13. Germline CDR1 is MDHEN and CDR2 is SYDVKM. The CDR3 is CASSSDGQGKLKAFF. CDR3 nucleotides: TGTGCCAGCAGTTCCGACGGACAGGGAAAACTGAAAGCTTTCTTT.

The chain joins TRBV7-3 to TRBJ2-2; TRBD1 might be the D (6 bases). CDR1 is SGHTA, CDR2 FQGTGA, per germline. V lost 3 bases, J lost 1 base, and 12 bases lay in between. The CDR3 runs to 16 residues. The CDR3 loop is CASSFRPGENTGELFF. CDR3 nucleotides: TGTGCCAGCAGCTTTCGGCCAGGGGAGAACACCGGGGAGCTGTTTTTT.

The chain employs TRBV7-3 and TRBJ2-2; D might be TRBD1 (6 bases). Trimming took off 6 bases at V and 5 bases at J, with 13 bases between the two ends. Germline V gene data show CDR1 as SGHTA and CDR2 as FQGTGA. The CDR3 totals 14 residues. CDR3 in amino acids: CASSTGPRTGELFF. The DNA of the CDR3 is TGTGCCAGCAGTACAGGGCCGAGAACCGGGGAGCTGTTTTTT. The whole variable domain, remainder taken from reference TRBV7-3 and TRBJ2-2, is GAGVSQTPSNKVTEKGKYVELRCDPISGHTALYWYRQSLGQGPEFLIYFQGTGAADDSGLPNDRFFAVRPEGSVSTLKIQRTERGDSAVYLCASSTGPRTGELFFGEGSRLTVL.